The rows below give T cell receptor beta chains drawn from one sample of a study of T cell responses to AZD1222 COVID-19 vaccine. Using immunoSEQ multiplex PCR, the repertoire was profiled, and TCRdb retains in-frame clones only, with some absent. The sample has about 99,000 clones, nearly 90% seen once. The sequenced sample was peripheral blood, obtained on day 0 of AZD1222 vaccination. The source of these receptors is an adult in good health. Each CDR3 is given with its conserved first and last residue. The order of the fields is D gene, V gene, J gene, clone size, CDR3 DNA, CDR3 protein. D genes are given only for firm matches. Only some rows state a clone size, as once, few, many or a class for expanded clones.

.	TRBV11-2	TRBJ1-1	.	TGTGCCAGCAGGCGACCGGGCAGGAGGAACACTGAAGCTTTCTTT	CASRRPGRRNTEAFF
TRBD1	TRBV13	TRBJ1-1	.	TGTGCCAGCCGCCGACGGACAGGGCAGTACGGTGAAGCTTTCTTT	CASRRRTGQYGEAFF
TRBD1	TRBV9	TRBJ2-7	.	TGTGCCAGCAGCGTATCACAGGGGCACTACGAGCAGTACTTC	CASSVSQGHYEQYF
.	TRBV5-6	TRBJ1-2	.	TGTGCCAGCAGCTACGGCAGGGAGCATGGCTACACCTTC	CASSYGREHGYTF
TRBD1	TRBV6-5	TRBJ1-5	.	TGTGCCAGCAGTTACGGGACAGGGGGCGGGCAGCCCCAGCATTTT	CASSYGTGGGQPQHF
TRBD2	TRBV19	TRBJ2-5	.	TGTGCCAGTAGTACCTTGCGGGAGGGCCGGGAGACCCAGTACTTC	CASSTLREGRETQYF
.	TRBV19	TRBJ2-3	.	TGTGCCAGTAGTATAAGTCCACAGGGAAGCACAGATACGCAGTATTTT	CASSISPQGSTDTQYF
TRBD1	TRBV5-1	TRBJ1-2	.	TGTGCCAGCAGCTTGGACAGGGTCGGCGGCTACACCTTC	CASSLDRVGGYTF
.	TRBV19	TRBJ1-2	.	TGTGCCAGTAGTATCCTCGGCCAGGGGTATGGCTACACCTTC	CASSILGQGYGYTF
TRBD2	TRBV5-1	TRBJ2-3	.	TGCGCCAGCAGCTCCGGACTAGCGGGGTTGAATACGCAGTATTTT	CASSSGLAGLNTQYF
.	TRBV30	TRBJ1-5	.	TGTGCCTGGAGTGGACAGCTAAATCAGCCCCAGCATTTT	CAWSGQLNQPQHF
TRBD1	TRBV12-3/TRBV12-4	TRBJ1-2	.	TGTGCCAGCAGCTTAGGGGGCGGTTACGGCTACACCTTC	CASSLGGGYGYTF
.	TRBV6-5	TRBJ1-5	.	TGTGCCAGCAGTCCGACCGGGATGCCCGATCAGCCCCAGCATTTT	CASSPTGMPDQPQHF
.	TRBV7-3	TRBJ2-3	.	TGTGCCAGCAGCTTACGAATCACAGATACGCAGTATTTT	CASSLRITDTQYF
TRBD1	TRBV5-1	TRBJ1-6	.	TGCCCAGCAGGGGGGGGTAATTCACCCCTCCACTTT	CPAGGGNSPLHF
.	TRBV10-3	TRBJ2-6	once	TGTGCCATCAGTGAGTCGATGCTTTCTGGGGCCAACGTCCTGACTTTC	CAISESMLSGANVLTF
.	TRBV19	TRBJ2-3	.	TGTGCCAGTAGTTCCAGGTGGGGAACAGATACGCAGTATTTT	CASSSRWGTDTQYF
.	TRBV6-5	TRBJ1-6	.	TGTGCCAGCAGCACCACCTCCGGGGCGAATTCACCCCTCCACTTT	CASSTTSGANSPLHF
.	TRBV12-3/TRBV12-4	TRBJ2-3	.	TGTGCCAGCAGACGCACAGATACGCAGTATTTT	CASRRTDTQYF
.	TRBV18	TRBJ1-5	.	TGTGCCAGCTCGAAGTACAGTGGTAATAGCAATCAGCCCCAGCATTTT	CASSKYSGNSNQPQHF
.	TRBV4-1	TRBJ1-6	many	TGCGCCAGCAGCCACCCAGGGGTGAGCAATTCACCCCTCCACTTT	CASSHPGVSNSPLHF
TRBD1	TRBV20-1	TRBJ1-2	.	TGCAGTGCTAGTTCGGACAGGAATGGTGGCTACACCTTC	CSASSDRNGGYTF
.	TRBV25-1	TRBJ2-7	.	TGTGCCAGCACCCCGGAGAGGGGCCCTTACGAGCAGTACTTC	CASTPERGPYEQYF
.	TRBV7-9	TRBJ1-2	.	TGTGCCAGCAGCAACACAGGCGGCTCCTACTATGGCTACACCTTC	CASSNTGGSYYGYTF
.	TRBV7-2	TRBJ2-7	.	TGTGCCAGCAGCGCGGGACAGAGATACGAGCAGTACTTC	CASSAGQRYEQYF
.	TRBV9	TRBJ2-3	.	TGTGCCAGCAGCGTAGGGTCGGGTACGCAGTATTTT	CASSVGSGTQYF
TRBD2	TRBV11-2	TRBJ2-3	.	TGTGCCAGCAGCTCGACTAGCGGGGGATACACAGATACGCAGTATTTT	CASSSTSGGYTDTQYF
.	TRBV6-1	TRBJ1-6	.	TGTGCCAGCAGTCCACAGGGTGGAAATTCACCCCTCCACTTT	CASSPQGGNSPLHF
.	TRBV7-9	TRBJ1-1	.	TGTGCCAGCAGCCCCCCGGCGGGGGTGACTGAAGCTTTCTTT	CASSPPAGVTEAFF
.	TRBV12-3/TRBV12-4	TRBJ2-5	once	TGTGCCAGCAGTTCCAGGGCGGGGGAGACCCAGTACTTC	CASSSRAGETQYF
.	TRBV11-1	TRBJ1-2	once	TGTGCCAGCAGCTTAGCGGGAGGCTATGGCTACACCTTC	CASSLAGGYGYTF
.	TRBV7-2	TRBJ2-1	.	TGTGCCAGCAGCTTAGGAGGGGTCGATGAGCAGTTCTTC	CASSLGGVDEQFF
.	TRBV5-4	TRBJ1-1	.	TGTGCCAGCAGCCCACGATCGCGAGGCTCTGAAGCTTTCTTT	CASSPRSRGSEAFF
TRBD2	TRBV4-2	TRBJ2-5	.	TGTGCCAGCAGCCAAGGTGCGGGGGGGCCCCAAGAGACCCAGTACTTC	CASSQGAGGPQETQYF
.	TRBV30	TRBJ1-6	once	TGTGCCTGGAGGGATTTAGCAGGACTTCTTAATTCACCCCTCCACTTT	CAWRDLAGLLNSPLHF
.	TRBV7-8	TRBJ2-2	.	TGTGCCAGCAGCTTATGGGGTAATAGAGCCGGGGAGCTGTTTTTT	CASSLWGNRAGELFF
.	TRBV28	TRBJ1-3	.	TGTGCCAGCATGGTAAAGGGAAACACCATATATTTT	CASMVKGNTIYF
.	TRBV5-4	TRBJ1-2	.	TGTGCCAGCAGCTTGGATGGCCAAATGGGAGGCTACACCTTC	CASSLDGQMGGYTF
TRBD1	TRBV7-9	TRBJ1-1	.	TGTGCCAGCAGCCGACAGGGAGCCGGAGCTTTCTTT	CASSRQGAGAFF
.	TRBV27	TRBJ2-1	.	TGTGCCAGCAGACTGGAATGGGATAGCAACAATGAGCAGTTCTTC	CASRLEWDSNNEQFF
.	TRBV27	TRBJ1-2	once	TGTGCCAGCAGGGAGAGCGGGGGCGCCGGCTATGGCTACACCTTC	CASRESGGAGYGYTF
.	TRBV5-1	TRBJ2-1	few	TGTGCCAGCAGCTTAAATGGTGGTGAGCAGTTCTTC	CASSLNGGEQFF
TRBD2	TRBV3-1/TRBV3-2	TRBJ2-1	.	TGTGCCAGCAGCCACCGCGGGGAGGGTGGCAATGAGCAGTTCTTC	CASSHRGEGGNEQFF
.	TRBV7-9	TRBJ1-1	.	TGTGCCAGCAGCATCCAAACCTCGGAAACTGAAGCTTTCTTT	CASSIQTSETEAFF
.	TRBV6-1	TRBJ2-5	.	TGTGCCAGCAAGGAGGAGACCCAGTACTTC	CASKEETQYF
.	TRBV7-2	TRBJ2-1	.	TGTGCCAGCAGCGCATGGCGGGAAGGCAATGAGCAGTTCTTC	CASSAWREGNEQFF
.	TRBV5-1	TRBJ1-6	.	TGCGCCAGCAGCTTGGAGGCCTATAATTCACCCCTCCACTTT	CASSLEAYNSPLHF
TRBD1	TRBV7-2	TRBJ1-2	.	TGTGCCAGCAGCCCCGGGACAGCCAACCGGGGCTACACCTTC	CASSPGTANRGYTF
.	TRBV5-4	TRBJ1-2	.	TGTGCCAGCAGCTTGGAGTCCGGGCCTAACTATGGCTACACCTTC	CASSLESGPNYGYTF
.	TRBV4-1	TRBJ1-2	.	TGCGCCAGCAGCCAAGTTCGCGCGGGGGCTGGCTACACCTTC	CASSQVRAGAGYTF
.	TRBV29-1	TRBJ1-2	.	TGCAGCTACCCTGTGGCAGGGGAAAGTGGCTACACCTTC	CSYPVAGESGYTF
.	TRBV2	TRBJ1-1	.	TGTGCTGACCCGGGAGGGTTGAACACTGAAGCTTTCTTT	CADPGGLNTEAFF